This T cell receptor (beta chain) came from a study of cytomegalovirus exposure and HLA in healthy donors. The PCR ran on 60 Vbeta and 13 Jbeta primers. The table came from immunoSEQ multiplex PCR; TCRdb's copy has only in-frame clones and leaves some out. Of around 60,000 clones listed, 75% to 85% are singletons. Healthy bone marrow donors made up the cohort. This CDR3 has 15 residues. V was pared by 2 bases and J by 7 bases, with 6 bases of the junction left unmatched. Germline V gene sequence: CDR1 MRHNA, CDR2 SNTAGT. The sample was PBMCs. V is TRBV6-4 and J is TRBJ2-1, with TRBD2 matching 9 bases. The TCR originated in a male donor in good health and CMV-seronegative. The CDR3: CASSDVAGGQNEQFF. The CDR3 DNA follows: TGTGCCAGCAGTGACGTGGCGGGGGGGCAAAATGAGCAGTTCTTC.